This T cell receptor (beta chain) was obtained from a study of T cell responses to AZD1222 COVID-19 vaccine. The repertoire was sequenced with immunoSEQ multiplex PCR; TCRdb's copy has only in-frame clones and lacks some. Seen here are about 140,000 clones, 90% to 95% observed once, and the top ten hold under 4.5%. Regarding the study as a whole: Rises in breadth and depth of Spike-specific TCRs came after two AZD1222 doses. Baseline antibody screening turned up just six seropositive AZD1222 recipients.

Note on this clone: The antigen remains undetermined.

Germline V gene data show CDR1 as SGHTA and CDR2 as FQGNSA. Unmatched junction bases numbered 0, after V lost 1 base and J lost 4 bases. The CDR3 loop spans 14 amino acids. This receptor was identified in an adult in good health. This specimen consisted of peripheral blood, obtained on day 0 of AZD1222 vaccination. The rearrangement uses TRBV7-2 and TRBJ2-2, with TRBD2 matching 7 bases. DNA for the CDR3: TGTGCCAGCAGCTTAGGGGGGGGCACCGGGGAGCTGTTTTTT. Translation gives CASSLGGGTGELFF.